Listed here are 32 T cell receptor beta chains from one sample, sequenced in a study of human T cells and chemical hapten exposure. TCRdb processed the RACE reads anew with MiXCR; each CDR3 protein has one entry. The sample contains more than 300,000 distinct CDR3 sequences, over 5% of which appear only once. Time point described: pre-sensitization, week 0. Treatment of the sample: therapeutic diphenylcyclopropenone sensitization with weekly scalp DPC. The sequencing here drew on whole blood, taken in connection with sensitization to the hapten diphenylcyclopropenone (DPC). These receptors were taken from a woman between 18 and 29 years old with alopecia areata. Some clones in this sample may be carry-over from other donors' samples.

This clonotype was counted at least ten times. This rearrangement joins TRBV5-1 to TRBJ2-1; 12 bases map to TRBD2. The CDR3 totals 14 residues. V lost 6 bases, J lost 6 bases, and 4 bases stayed unmatched. Germline CDR1 SGHRS, CDR2 YFSETQ. This CDR3 is CASTTTSGGNEQFF. DNA for the CDR3: TGCGCCAGCACTACGACTAGCGGGGGCAATGAGCAGTTCTTC.

This clonotype was seen at least ten times. This sequence joins TRBV7-9 and TRBJ2-5; a weak D match, TRBD1 (6 bases). Looked up from germline, CDR1 is SEHNR and CDR2 is FQNEAQ (reference sequence). Trimming pared 5 bases from V and 0 bases from J, leaving 25 bases between. The CDR3 extends over 19 amino acids. The CDR3 DNA reads TGTGCCAGCAGCCTTAGCCGCACTAGGGCAGGGGCGAACCAAGAGACCCAGTACTTC. Amino acids: CASSLSRTRAGANQETQYF.

This clonotype was seen a handful of times. The chain joins TRBV7-2 to TRBJ2-3; 12 nucleotides align to TRBD2. Germline V CDR1 and CDR2: SGHTA, FQGNSA. Losses at the gene ends were 5 bases for V and 0 bases for J; bases not matched to a gene: 3. This CDR3 has 16 amino acids. CDR3 coding DNA: TGTGCCAGCAGCGAACTAGCGGGGGGCAGCACAGATACGCAGTATTTT. Its translation is CASSELAGGSTDTQYF.

The chain carries TRBV12-3 or TRBV12-4 and TRBJ2-3; D not resolved. CDR3 size: 17 residues. V was pared by 5 bases and J by 4 bases, with 22 bases between. The CDR3, as DNA: TGTGCCAGCAGTCCCCTTCGGTCGGGCCTTATCCCAGATACGCAGTATTTT. Encoded protein: CASSPLRSGLIPDTQYF.

Comments on this clonotype: Possible read error: a much larger clone is one base away. The CDR3 DNA follows: TGCTCTGCGAGTGGGTCCTATAATTCACCCCTCCACTTT. Its protein product is CSASGSYNSPLHF. This chain links TRBV20-1 with TRBJ1-6; the D is unclear. Per germline, CDR1 DFQATT and CDR2 SNEGSKA (reference sequence). This CDR3 contains 13 residues.

This clonotype was seen many times. The chain joins TRBV7-9 to TRBJ1-2, with 7 bases aligning to TRBD1. The J segment lost 1 base and the V segment lost 5 bases, leaving 4 bases of the junction unmatched. This CDR3 has 14 amino acids. The germline V gene encodes CDR1 SEHNR and CDR2 FQNEAQ (reference sequence). The CDR3, as DNA: TGTGCCAGCAGCCCCGACAGGGTTAACTATGGCTACACCTTC. The encoded protein is CASSPDRVNYGYTF.

This clonotype was counted between two and nine times. The gene calls are TRBV18 and TRBJ1-1, with 7 bases matching TRBD1. CDR3 length equals 16 residues. V lost 6 bases and J lost 5; bases outside the gene matches: 15. Germline V lookup: CDR1 KGHSH, CDR2 LQKENI. DNA of the CDR3: TGTGCCAGCTCGCCGAAGATGGCGCAGGGGGTGACTGAAGCTTTCTTT. Encoded protein: CASSPKMAQGVTEAFF.

This clonotype was counted only a few times. This chain joins TRBV12-3 or TRBV12-4 and TRBJ1-2; no firm D call. The V and J ends lost 10 bases and 14 bases respectively, with 17 bases between them. This CDR3 has 10 amino acids. CDR3 coding DNA: TGTGCCACCTACCAGATGGTGTTAACCTTC. Translated: CATYQMVLTF.

The rearrangement joins TRBV19 to TRBJ1-3, with 10 bases matching TRBD1. The CDR3 is 15 residues long. The V gene's germline CDR1 is LNHDA and CDR2 SQIVND (reference sequence). V lost 9 bases to trimming and J lost 7 bases; unmatched junction nucleotides: 12. CDR3: CASKPGTGEYNTIYF. The CDR3, as DNA: TGTGCCAGCAAGCCCGGGACAGGGGAGTATAACACCATATATTTT.

This clonotype was observed at least ten times. The DNA of the CDR3 is TGCGCCAGCAGCCACCCGGACAGGGCCTCTGGAAACACCATATATTTT. It encodes CASSHPDRASGNTIYF. The chain has TRBV4-1 and TRBJ1-3; 8 positions agree with TRBD1. V shed 3 bases and J 0 bases; nucleotides not matched to a gene: 4. There are 16 residues in the CDR3. In germline, CDR1 is MGHRA, CDR2 YSYEKL.

This clonotype was seen more than once but under ten times. The chain combines TRBV2 with TRBJ1-2; tentatively, D is TRBD1 (6 bases). The length of the CDR3 is 13 residues. CDR1 SNHLY and CDR2 FYNNEI come from the germline V gene. V gave up 4 bases and J gave up 7 bases, with 13 bases separating them. CDR3 amino acids: CASSVGTFGGYTF. DNA for the CDR3: TGTGCCAGCAGTGTCGGGACATTTGGTGGCTACACCTTC.

This clonotype was observed a few times. This chain links TRBV6-4 with TRBJ2-5; D is ambiguous. The CDR3 contains 11 residues. Germline CDR1 and CDR2: MRHNA and SNTAGT. V dropped 5 bases and J dropped 8 bases, with 9 bases sitting between them. Written as DNA, the CDR3 is TGTGCCAGCAGTCGTGGGATTACCCAGTACTTC. Protein product: CASSRGITQYF.

There are many counts of this clonotype. The rearrangement joins TRBV2 to TRBJ2-6; 10 bases agree with TRBD1. Germline CDR1 and CDR2: SNHLY and FYNNEI. The CDR3 sequence is 16 residues long. V shed 6 bases, J shed 2 bases, and the junction held 4 bases outside the gene matches. CDR3 DNA: TGTGCCAGCAGCCGGACAGGGGGGACTGGGGCCAACGTCCTGACTTTC. This codes for CASSRTGGTGANVLTF. Using reference TRBV2 and TRBJ2-6 for the parts outside the CDR3, the full variable domain is EPEVTQTPSHQVTQMGQEVILRCVPISNHLYFYWYRQILGQKVEFLVSFYNNEISEKSEIFDDQFSVERPDGSNFTLKIRSTKLEDSAMYFCASSRTGGTGANVLTFGAGSRLTVL.

In this sample, this clonotype turned up many times. The chain employs TRBV7-9 and TRBJ2-2; D is perhaps TRBD2 (6 bases). V gave up 4 bases and J gave up 7 bases, with 13 bases separating them. This CDR3 is built from 14 residues. Germline-derived CDR1 and CDR2 are SEHNR and FQNEAQ (reference sequence). The CDR3 DNA sequence: TGTGCCAGCAGCTCGACTAGTAGTATCGGGGAGCTGTTTTTT. Translating it yields CASSSTSSIGELFF.

This clonotype was recorded a few times. The rearrangement links TRBV14 to TRBJ2-4, with 7 positions matching TRBD1. Germline V gene data show CDR1 as SGHDN and CDR2 as FVKESK. V lost 0 bases, J lost 2 bases, and 7 bases stayed unmatched. The CDR3 covers 17 residues. The CDR3 region has the DNA TGTGCCAGCAGCCAAGACGAGACGACAGGGACCAAAAACATTCAGTACTTC. This sequence encodes CASSQDETTGTKNIQYF.

This clonotype was seen a few times. The CDR3: CASSLTRDRGFSAEAFF. The CDR3 DNA reads as TGTGCCAGCAGCTTAACCCGGGACAGGGGGTTCTCGGCTGAAGCTTTCTTT. The chain employs TRBV7-9 and TRBJ1-1, with 11 bases aligning to TRBD1. This CDR3 spans 17 amino acids. V gave up 2 bases and J gave up 6 bases; unmatched junction bases: 11. The germline V gene has CDR1 SEHNR and CDR2 FQNEAQ (reference sequence).

The sample holds many counts of this clonotype. The chain is built from TRBV5-5 and TRBJ2-7, with TRBD2 matching 11 bases. The CDR3 is 15 residues long. Germline V CDR1 and CDR2: SGHKS, YYEKEE (reference sequence). With V trimmed by 3 bases and J by 2 bases, 4 bases remained unmatched. CDR3 sequence (DNA): TGTGCCAGCAGCTGGGGGACTAGCGGCACCTACGAGCAGTACTTC. Its translation is CASSWGTSGTYEQYF.

The chain has TRBV25-1 and TRBJ2-6; possibly TRBD1 or TRBD2 for D (5 bases each). The V end lost 7 bases, the J end lost 0 bases, and 25 bases lay between the germline ends. Germline lookup yields CDR1 MGHDK and CDR2 SYGVNS. CDR3 length equals 20 residues. CDR3 loop: CASTLGTRAQRRSGANVLTF. For the CDR3, the DNA is TGTGCCAGCACCCTCGGGACGAGGGCCCAACGCCGCTCTGGGGCCAACGTCCTGACTTTC.

This clonotype was seen ten or more times. CDR3: CASSYEVPPEYEQYF. The CDR3 DNA reads as TGTGCCAGCAGTTACGAGGTCCCCCCCGAATACGAGCAGTACTTC. The rearrangement joins TRBV6-2 or TRBV6-3 to TRBJ2-7; D is unclear. Germline V gene sequence: CDR1 MNHEY, CDR2 SVGEGT. This CDR3 is 15 amino acids long. Trimming pared 2 bases from V and 4 bases from J, leaving 15 bases between.

A few counts support this clonotype. The chain links TRBV6-5 to TRBJ2-7; D call uncertain. Germline V gene sequence: CDR1 MNHEY, CDR2 SVGAGI. Trimming removed 0 bases at V and 5 bases at J, with 8 bases between. The CDR3 is 13 residues long. CDR3 sequence reads: CASSYSTVDEQYF. In DNA form, the CDR3 reads TGTGCCAGCAGTTACTCGACGGTGGACGAGCAGTACTTC.

This clonotype was picked up a small number of times. The CDR3 sequence is CASSQGIDQPQHF. The DNA for the CDR3 is TGTGCCAGCAGCCAGGGTATTGATCAGCCCCAGCATTTT. This rearrangement joins TRBV12-3 or TRBV12-4 to TRBJ1-5; maybe TRBD1 (5 bases). The CDR3 loop spans 13 amino acids. V lost 6 bases and J 5 bases, leaving 11 bases between the germline ends.

This clonotype was seen repeatedly, ten times or more. J is TRBJ2-5 and V is TRBV7-2, with 7 positions matching TRBD2. V shed 6 bases and J 0 bases; nucleotides not matched to a gene: 4. Germline V gene data show CDR1 as SGHTA and CDR2 as FQGNSA. This CDR3 has 14 amino acids. The CDR3 region is CASRPTSDQETQYF. DNA of the CDR3: TGTGCCAGCAGGCCTACTAGCGACCAAGAGACCCAGTACTTC.

This clonotype has just a few counts. This chain links TRBV20-1 with TRBJ2-5; D ambiguous. Germline values: CDR1 DFQATT, CDR2 SNEGSKA (reference sequence). This CDR3 comprises 13 residues. V was clipped by 4 bases and J by 0 bases, with 9 bases between them. Written as DNA, the CDR3 is TGCAGTGCTACCGCACAGTACCAAGAGACCCAGTACTTC. This codes for CSATAQYQETQYF.

This clonotype was recorded at least ten times. V usage is TRBV21-1 and J usage is TRBJ1-5; TRBD1 is taken as the D call from the table, unchecked against the DNA. TRBV21-1 is listed as a pseudogene. The CDR3 runs to 16 residues. In nucleotides, the CDR3 is TGTGCCAGCAGCAAAGGACAGGGGGCTAGCAATCAGCCCCAGCATTTT. Translated: CASSKGQGASNQPQHF.

This clonotype was found a few times. The J gene is TRBJ2-7, the V gene TRBV28, with D tentatively TRBD2 (6 bases). The CDR3 totals 15 residues. Per germline, CDR1 MDHEN and CDR2 SYDVKM. The V gene lost 3 bases and the J gene lost 3 bases, with 15 bases spanning the gap. CDR3: CASSFLEGNHYEQYF. In DNA, the CDR3 is TGTGCCAGCAGTTTTTTGGAGGGGAATCACTACGAGCAGTACTTC.

This clonotype was recorded at least ten times. The chain has TRBV20-1 and TRBJ2-5; D is undetermined. The CDR3 loop spans 11 amino acids. V shed 2 bases and J shed 5 bases, with 6 bases lying between them. Germline loops: CDR1 DFQATT, CDR2 SNEGSKA (reference sequence). The CDR3 spells CSARPRETQYF. The CDR3 nucleotides are TGCAGTGCTAGACCTAGGGAGACCCAGTACTTC.

Many counts were recorded for this clonotype. This sequence joins TRBV2 and TRBJ2-5, with a possible D match to TRBD2 (5 bases). V was shortened by 6 bases and J by 3 bases, with 17 bases between the two germline ends. Per the germline V gene, CDR1 is SNHLY and CDR2 is FYNNEI. The CDR3 contains 15 residues. In DNA, the CDR3 is TGTGCCAGCAGCGTCGACTATTTCCGGGAAGAGACCCAGTACTTC. Protein product: CASSVDYFREETQYF. Drawing the rest from reference TRBV2 and TRBJ2-5, the complete variable domain is EPEVTQTPSHQVTQMGQEVILRCVPISNHLYFYWYRQILGQKVEFLVSFYNNEISEKSEIFDDQFSVERPDGSNFTLKIRSTKLEDSAMYFCASSVDYFREETQYFGPGTRLLVL.

This clonotype was detected ten times or more. CDR3 protein: CASSYSLENSPLHF. CDR3 nucleotide sequence: TGTGCCAGCAGTTACTCGCTGGAAAATTCACCCCTCCACTTT. J is TRBJ1-6 and V is TRBV6-2 or TRBV6-3; no clear D gene. Germline loops: CDR1 MNHEY, CDR2 SVGEGT. This CDR3 has 14 residues. The V end was cut by 0 bases, the J end by 7 bases, with 7 bases between.

The V call is TRBV24-1, the J call TRBJ1-1; 11 bases line up with TRBD1. The CDR3 is made up of 16 amino acids. CDR1 and CDR2 from the germline V gene are KGHDR and SFDVKD. With V trimmed by 5 bases and J by 2 bases, 6 bases remained unmatched. CDR3 bases: TGTGCCACCAGTGGATTCGGGACAGGGGGAAACACTGAAGCTTTCTTT. This sequence encodes CATSGFGTGGNTEAFF.

The table lists this clonotype with a few counts. This chain links TRBV27 with TRBJ2-5, with D perhaps matching TRBD1 (6 bases). V gave up 5 bases and J gave up 1 base, with 20 bases separating them. Per germline, CDR1 MNHEY and CDR2 SMNVEV (reference sequence). The CDR3 has 17 residues. This chain's CDR3 is CASSPFHLGAPQETQYF. The CDR3, as DNA: TGTGCCAGCAGTCCCTTCCATCTGGGGGCCCCCCAAGAGACCCAGTACTTC.

This clonotype was seen only a few times. CDR3 nucleotides: TGTGCCAGCAGTTATTCGGGGACGGTTAATCAGCCCCAGCATTTT. It specifies CASSYSGTVNQPQHF. The chain recombines TRBV6-2 or TRBV6-3 with TRBJ1-5, with D possibly TRBD1 on 5 matching bases. Per germline, CDR1 MNHEY and CDR2 SVGEGT. CDR3 size: 15 residues. V was shortened by 3 bases and J by 4 bases, with 13 bases between the two germline ends.

This clonotype was seen a handful of times. The chain joins TRBV28 to TRBJ1-2, with 7 bases lining up with TRBD1. The V and J ends lost 2 bases and 4 bases, in that order; junction bases with no gene match: 7. The CDR3 has 15 residues. The germline gives CDR1 MDHEN, CDR2 SYDVKM. The CDR3 DNA reads as TGTGCCAGCAGTTTAATTAGAGGGGGCGGCTATGGCTACACCTTC. Translated: CASSLIRGGGYGYTF.